This T cell receptor beta chain is drawn from a study of blood T cells in healthy people across ages. Whole-study findings and limits: Both higher diversity and more naive CD4+ cells marked long-lived donors when set against aged donors. The authors considered diversity estimates from one million T cells to be underestimates.

Trimming removed 7 bases from V and 11 bases from J; junction bases left unmatched: 21. Germline loops: CDR1 MNHEY, CDR2 SMNVEV (reference sequence). The CDR3 spans 17 residues. This clonotype was observed a single time. The antigen remains undetermined. A sample-barcoded 5' primer and a J-beta primer mix were used in a second PCR of roughly 6 to 12 cycles. One entry per CDR3 protein, called by TCRdb with MiXCR from the 5' RACE reads. The profile shows hundreds of thousands of distinct CDR3 sequences, roughly 56% of them singletons. Each sample provided at least 5 micrograms of extracted total RNA. The chain is built from TRBV27 and TRBJ2-5; 11 positions match TRBD1. This clonotype was obtained from a man aged 35 to 55 in good health. The sample consisted of blood. CDR3 amino acids: CASTTGTGGSLREEQYF. In DNA, the CDR3 is TGTGCCAGCACCACCGGGACAGGGGGTTCATTGAGGGAAGAGCAGTACTTC.